This TCR beta chain was captured by sequencing in a study of OX40 agonist ivuxolimab in advanced cancers. As for the study in general: Patients took ivuxolimab, an agonistic anti-OX40 (CD134) antibody. The study gave patients intravenous ivuxolimab at 0.01 to 10 mg/kg every 2 weeks.

Study findings and constraints: CD4+ T cells averaged fewer expanded clones than CD8+ T cells.

About this clone: Its antigen remains unidentified.

The CDR3 has 15 amino acids. The V end was cut by 4 bases, the J end by 1 base, with 13 bases between. Germline-derived CDR1 and CDR2 are MGHRA and YSYEKL. The protocol was immunoSEQ multiplex PCR, while the TCRdb copy is restricted to in-frame clones and leaves out a portion. The sample shows roughly 80,000 clones, around 82% of them seen only once. Sequences were derived from CD4+ or CD8+ T cells sorted from blood, sampled in a trial of the OX40 agonist ivuxolimab. The chain combines TRBV4-1 with TRBJ2-5; the D gene is possibly TRBD2 (6 bases). This receptor was taken from an adult with an advanced solid tumor such as melanoma, head and neck, liver or kidney cancer. The CDR3 loop reads CASSPRLVGQETQYF. CDR3 in DNA: TGCGCCAGCAGCCCAAGACTAGTCGGCCAAGAGACCCAGTACTTC.